The clone carrying this TCR beta chain has a single count. In the authors' workflow: The authors estimated nucleated cell counts from reference gene primer amplification. Some clones are missing from TCRdb's copy, which holds only in-frame ones; the method was immunoSEQ multiplex PCR. V and J calls and clone size are as listed in that table; D and trimming were resolved from the DNA. In the table there are about 45,000 clones, roughly 87% of which are singletons. This sample is drawn from a study of blood T cell repertoires in COVID-19. Across the whole study: Collection of acute and convalescent COVID-19 samples took place in the United States, Italy and Spain. Sources were T cells, B-cell-depleted T cells, or PBMCs; the material itself was cDNA or gDNA.

The CDR3 has 14 amino acids. The ends were cut back, 4 bases at V and 0 bases at J, with 8 bases in the middle. Germline CDR1 and CDR2: SGHDN and FVKESK. The receptor's source is a human donor in a cohort sampled during active COVID-19. Specimen: peripheral blood. This chain links TRBV14 with TRBJ2-3; possible D gene TRBD1, 6 bases. CDR3 in amino acids: CASSPGQSTDTQYF. Written as DNA, the CDR3 is TGTGCCAGCAGCCCAGGACAGAGCACAGATACGCAGTATTTT.